Only one count was recorded for the clone carrying this T cell receptor (beta chain). The CDR3 runs 17 residues. V shed 4 bases and J 0 bases; nucleotides not matched to a gene: 11. CDR1 and CDR2 from the germline V gene are SGHAT and FQDESV (reference sequence). The sample belongs to a study of patients and donors after allogeneic stem cell transplantation. TCRdb redid the calling of the RT-PCR reads with MiXCR, one entry per CDR3 protein. This sample has about 24,000 distinct CDR3 sequences, with approximately 39% found just once. The sequence was obtained from a human donor who was either an allogeneic HSCT recipient or a stem cell or donor lymphocyte infusion donor (not recorded which). It is not recorded whose cells these are; they may come from a transplant donor. The sequencing sample was made of blood, either unsorted or a sorted T cell fraction (not recorded which). The chain carries TRBV11-1 and TRBJ2-7; 8 nucleotides line up with TRBD2. The CDR3 DNA follows: TGTGCCAGCAGCTCCCCCGCCGGACTAGCTAGCTCCTACGAGCAGTACTTC. Translated: CASSSPAGLASSYEQYF. Complete variable domain (other parts from reference TRBV11-1 and TRBJ2-7): EAEVAQSPRYKITEKSQAVAFWCDPISGHATLYWYRQILGQGPELLVQFQDESVVDDSQLPKDRFSAERLKGVDSTLKIQPAELGDSAMYLCASSSPAGLASSYEQYFGPGTRLTVT.